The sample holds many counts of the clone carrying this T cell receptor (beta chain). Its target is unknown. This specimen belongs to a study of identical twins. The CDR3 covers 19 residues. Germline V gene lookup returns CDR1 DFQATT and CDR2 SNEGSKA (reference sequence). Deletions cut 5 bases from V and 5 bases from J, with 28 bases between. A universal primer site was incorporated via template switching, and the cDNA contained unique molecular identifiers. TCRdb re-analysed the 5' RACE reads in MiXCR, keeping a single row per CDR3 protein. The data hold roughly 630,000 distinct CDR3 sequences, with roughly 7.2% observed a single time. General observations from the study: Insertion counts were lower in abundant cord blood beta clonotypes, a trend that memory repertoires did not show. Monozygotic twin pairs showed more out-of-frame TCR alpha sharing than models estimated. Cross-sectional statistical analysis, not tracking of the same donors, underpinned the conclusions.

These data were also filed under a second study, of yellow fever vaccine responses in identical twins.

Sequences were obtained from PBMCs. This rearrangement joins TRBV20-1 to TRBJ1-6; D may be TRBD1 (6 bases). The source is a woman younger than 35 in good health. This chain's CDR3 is CSAFQQSGTSEFHNSPLHF. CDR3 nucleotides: TGCAGTGCTTTCCAGCAAAGTGGGACATCCGAATTTCATAATTCACCCCTCCACTTT.